This TCR beta chain emerged from a study of neoadjuvant nivolumab and ipilimumab in lung cancer. Unmatched junction bases numbered 7, after V lost 4 bases and J lost 6 bases. Germline V gene sequence: CDR1 SGHKS, CDR2 YYEKEE (reference sequence). CDR3 length equals 15 residues. TCRdb keeps only in-frame clones here, not all; method: immunoSEQ multiplex PCR. Of 15,000 to 20,000 clones listed, less than 85% are singletons. This clone was seen only once. V gene TRBV5-5 combines with J gene TRBJ1-6; 7 bases are shared with TRBD1. Sequencing was performed on tumor tissue, taken after neoadjuvant nivolumab, alone or with ipilimumab, at or shortly before surgery. The origin of this receptor is an adult with non-small cell lung cancer. This CDR3 is CASSPPTGPNSPLHF. CDR3 coding DNA: TGTGCCAGCAGCCCCCCGACAGGGCCTAATTCACCCCTCCACTTT.